The rows below give T cell receptor beta chains drawn from one sample of a study of blood T cell repertoires in COVID-19. Method: immunoSEQ multiplex PCR; TCRdb's copy keeps in-frame clones and lacks some. Seen here are more than 50,000 clones, more than 75% observed once, and the top ten hold under 4.5%. The sequenced sample consisted of peripheral blood. The receptors come from a human donor in a cohort sampled during active COVID-19. Both conserved end residues are trimmed from each CDR3. The order of the fields is V gene, J gene, CDR3 protein.

TRBV7-2	TRBJ1-5	ASSLGSQDQPQH
TRBV9	TRBJ2-1	ASSVGGLGAYNEQF
TRBV20-1	TRBJ2-1	SAGGSGGRF
TRBV5-4	TRBJ2-7	ASSRVRGPASEQY
TRBV7-9	TRBJ2-7	ASSLTSGTYEQY
TRBV5-6	TRBJ1-1	ASSLDPTTVNTEAF
TRBV4-3	TRBJ2-3	ASSQDPGLAGPDTQY
TRBV4-3	TRBJ1-2	ASSPDGTPPTNYGYT
TRBV4-1	TRBJ2-7	ASRRVLDSYEQY
TRBV6-7	TRBJ2-7	ASSYLAGSGVSSYEQY
TRBV20-1	TRBJ2-7	SARGVYEQY
TRBV7-9	TRBJ2-3	ASSQGDRGYDTQY
TRBV7-3	TRBJ2-7	ASSLTSGGTEQY
TRBV7-2	TRBJ2-7	ASSLIPGGGRYEQY
TRBV19	TRBJ2-7	ATLAALGEQY
TRBV7-3	TRBJ2-1	ASSLLAGVYNEQF
TRBV5-4	TRBJ1-6	ASSLKPAGQGRGSPLH
TRBV19	TRBJ2-7	ASSEKHSYEQY
TRBV6-2/TRBV6-3	TRBJ1-1	ASSSHPTGVGTEAF
TRBV7-6	TRBJ2-1	ASSLALPSGTSNEQF
TRBV7-9	TRBJ2-7	ASRTGTGGEQY
TRBV6-2/TRBV6-3	TRBJ2-4	ASSPTGEAIAKNIQY
TRBV27	TRBJ2-7	ASRHQPGTSVYEQY